This T cell receptor beta chain comes out of a study of cytomegalovirus exposure and HLA in healthy donors (dated by TCRdb to 2015 to 2018). For context, the study as a whole: An earlier analysis of some 620 of the donors reported 250 to 350 Gb of sequence data and around 110 million unique TCR beta sequences obtained from some 200 million T cells. An early release covering some 640 HLA-typed donors comprised approximately 300 gigabases of sequencing data and roughly 86 million unique TCR sequences. The genetic ancestry cluster associated with self-reported Caucasian donors included 81% of the roughly 380 genotyped donors. The study aimed to test whether cataloging public T cell receptors could reveal signatures of past pathogen exposure. Using immunosequencing, the study profiled T cell repertoires from fewer than 700 subjects and related those repertoires to cytomegalovirus serostatus. Along with the roughly 700-subject first cohort, a separate validation cohort of around 110 different subjects was used. To predict cytomegalovirus infection status, the study brought together high-throughput TCR immunosequencing, statistical association of individual TCRs with disease status, and machine learning. In a later analysis, previously published TCR beta repertoires from 666 donors were re-analyzed and high-resolution HLA genotyping was added so that TCR occurrence patterns could be studied. Rather than using new phenotypic data, the later analysis identified candidate immune exposures from TCR beta sequences and from how often those sequences occurred across donors. To decide whether each TCR beta V gene segment behaved as functional or pseudogenic, an earlier analysis of fewer than 750 of the donors relied on high-throughput TCR beta sequencing. Alongside the repertoire data, information on donor age, sex, ethnicity and CMV serostatus was compiled. Genome-wide SNP genotypes for about 65% of the 666 donors were used in a later genetic analysis, which treated that subset as a discovery cohort. Every discovery cohort repertoire had been produced on one sequencing platform. HLA typing included class I and class II loci at four-digit resolution. Typing coverage differed by locus: A, B, C, DRB1 and DQB1 were typed in about 629-640 donors, DQA1 in about 550, DPA1 in around 580, and DPB1 in around 440. Roughly 5 DR-DQ haplotypes were handled as single units for association and clustering, since linkage in the cohort was strong. Among roughly 370 genotyped donors of the cohort, an average of about 240,000 unique TCR beta nucleotide sequences were sequenced per donor, around 20% of them non-productive. The full study reports these points: In a later analysis, the rate of TCR association differed among HLA loci, with DRB1 alleles having the most associated TCRs and HLA-C alleles having the fewest. An earlier analysis of approximately 570 of the donors showed that most TCR beta V segments appeared in productive rearrangements either about 90% or about 30% of the time, which broadly matched IMGT annotations. Three of the identified cytomegalovirus-associated TCR beta chains were confirmed in vitro to be specific for cytomegalovirus antigens. Specific HLA alleles were associated with about 17,000 TCR beta sequences at a false discovery rate of 0.05 in a later analysis. Assigning TCR associations to individual alleles was difficult when HLA alleles, especially DR and DQ, strongly co-occurred. Approximately 16 rarely observed V segments, including chromosome 9 orphons, were excluded from the earlier analysis of a few hundred of the donors because counts were too low. CMV serostatus was the only immune exposure information available for the cohort. The authors suggested that the approach could potentially be extended to other disease states and immunological phenotypes. V-gene and J-gene trimming of TCR beta chains was associated with a missense DCLRE1C variant in a later genetic analysis, and the association was replicated in an independent cohort. A cluster of highly shared sequence variants was judged likely to represent a technical artifact of the sequencing pipeline. In a later analysis, most CMV-associated TCR beta chains were found to appear HLA-restricted, with HLA associations seemingly driven largely by CMV exposure. In a later genetic analysis, fewer N-insertions in productive TCRs were reported among donors in an Asian-associated ancestry cluster than the roughly 700-donor mean. Several of the top co-occurrence clusters appeared to be linked to parvovirus B19, influenza, CMV and Epstein-Barr virus, according to a later analysis. Because some donors lacked HLA typing at each locus, the association tests relied only on the typed subset. In this cohort, only TCR beta chains were sequenced, and detectable features were limited by the absence of alpha or paired-chain data. The study gave a list of 150 to 200 TCR beta chains associated with cytomegalovirus. In a later analysis, HLA-associated TCR beta chains were found to be more clonally expanded and to have lower generation probabilities than equally common non-associated chains. Roughly uniform sequencing depth across donors was assumed in presence/absence analyses, although this assumption may not hold. A further reported finding was that TCR beta sequences accurately predicted the HLA-A and HLA-B alleles for most subjects in the first cohort. Correlated functional status among segregating V segments might reflect linkage disequilibrium, but an unknown experimental factor could not be ruled out. The classifier was reported to diagnose cytomegalovirus status with high specificity and sensitivity in both the original and validation cohorts. Some IMGT-functional V segments, including TRBV6-2 and TRBV6-3, could not be told apart with the 87-base-pair reads, so those segments were excluded. Most TCR sequences were observed very rarely across donors, whereas some public TCRs were present in many individuals.

Receptor amplification or capture employed the immunoSEQ multiplex PCR assay. A mixture of 60 forward primers for TCR Vbeta segments and 13 reverse primers for TCR Jbeta segments was used in the multiplex PCR. A multiplex PCR assay on genomic DNA amplified the CDR3 region of rearranged TCR beta genes. Amplified TCR beta libraries were sequenced as 87-base-pair reads on the Illumina HiSeq System. Per the authors' processing: A later analysis tallied 75 million to 95 million unique TCR beta chains across the 650 to 750 repertoires, and approximately 12 million of those chains were shared by two or more donors. Raw reads were error-corrected and collapsed into unique sequences with a nearest-neighbor algorithm that merged closely related sequences to remove PCR and sequencing errors. Alignment of CDR3 sequences to IMGT reference sequences was used to assign V, D and J gene segments. For a sequence to be retained, at least a six-nucleotide match to both a V gene segment and a J gene segment was required. Rearrangements were classified as productive when the CDR3 lacked stop codons and remained in frame with V and J, and all other rearrangements were classified as non-productive. CDR3 was defined by IMGT convention, running from the second conserved V-encoded cysteine to the conserved J-encoded phenylalanine. Sequences without an unambiguous match to a single V gene segment were excluded from the earlier analysis of 500 to 700 of the donors. An earlier analysis of approximately 590 of the donors called V segments functional above 56.7% productive rearrangements and segregating when the between-donor standard deviation exceeded 5%. A statistical classification framework was built to diagnose cytomegalovirus status from the catalog of TCR beta chain sequences. In a later analysis, V and J genes were assigned by comparing TCR nucleotide sequences against IMGT/GENE-DB human TR gene sequences. A later analysis assigned CDR3 sequences and most-parsimonious VDJ recombination scenarios with the TCRdist pipeline. In a later analysis, each TCR beta chain was defined by its CDR3 amino acid sequence together with its V-gene family, and reads without a unique V-gene family were excluded. In a later analysis, 450 to 600 highly shared, low-generation-probability nucleotide sequences were removed to address suspected cross-contamination and a sequencing artifact. In a later analysis, a clonal expansion index was calculated for each public chain from normalized within-repertoire ranks of inferred template counts. In a later analysis, generation probabilities were computed using a VDJ recombination model fitted to out-of-frame rearrangements, and the results were checked against IGoR. In a later analysis, TCR-TCR, TCR-HLA and TCR-CMV co-occurrence was scored with hypergeometric tests, and a repertoire-size bias correction was applied to TCR pairs. A later analysis estimated false discovery rates by permuting HLA or CMV assignments 20 times. In a later analysis, co-occurring TCRs were grouped with DBSCAN, and TCRdist sequence similarity was added when clustering was performed within HLA-allele-positive subsets. For co-occurrence clustering, repertoires with fewer than 30,000 or more than 120,000 public chains were excluded, along with about five repertoires with anomalous nucleotide sharing. TCRdb holds this immuneACCESS table with in-frame rearrangements only. Some clones are missing; in checked studies, unresolved V genes explain under half, and the rest has no known cause. That table furnishes V, J and clone size, whereas the DNA furnished D and trimming. For this sample there are a few hundred thousand clones; more than 60% appear just once. The ten largest clones add up to approximately 1.7% of the sample.

About this clone: The clone's antigen remains unknown. An end of the junction does not agree with germline; a read error may underlie this.

Inclusive of the bounding cysteine and phenylalanine, the CDR3 is 14 residues long. The entry retains the CDR3 DNA only, 42 bases that are in frame from base 1. The CDR1 and CDR2 encoded by the germline V gene are MNHNS and SASEGT. The cohort consisted of 670 or so healthy bone marrow donors. At the time of sampling, every cohort member was nominally healthy, though immune exposures that went unrecorded were likely present. The donor was CMV seronegative and was included in the group of a few hundred seronegative cohort members. Every donor gave a peripheral blood sample, and the peripheral blood mononuclear cells from that sample were used for TCR beta sequencing. Genomic DNA was extracted from the blood cell samples with the Qiagen DNeasy Blood Extraction Kit.

The receptor comes from a woman aged 25 to 39 in good health and CMV-seronegative. The sequencing sample was made of PBMCs. The V gene is TRBV6-1 and the J gene is TRBJ2-7; the D gene cannot be resolved reliably. Here the CDR3 is given as CDSIQRRGSYEQYF. The DNA sequence follows: TGTGACAGCATCCAAAGGCGAGGCTCCTACGAGCAGTACTTC.